This entry describes one T cell receptor beta chain. What it binds is not known. This entry is derived from a study of T cell responses to AZD1222 COVID-19 vaccine. Study-wide findings and caveats: Females outnumbered males among donors, who were mostly white British; clonal diversity was possibly underestimated.

Here immunoSEQ multiplex PCR was the method, and the copy in TCRdb shows in-frame clones only, minus some. The sample holds 50,000 or so clones, 88% seen once. V dropped 1 base and J dropped 11 bases, with 14 bases sitting between them. The CDR3 has 13 residues. CDR1 and CDR2 from the germline V gene are SEHNR and FQNEAQ (reference sequence). The source material was peripheral blood, sampled on day 0 of AZD1222 vaccination. This TCR was recovered from an adult in good health. This sequence joins TRBV7-9 and TRBJ1-1, with D possibly matching TRBD1 (5 bases). The CDR3 nucleotides read TGTGCCAGCAGCTTAGAAACAGGCGGCGAGGCTTTCTTT. It codes for CASSLETGGEAFF.